This is a list of T cell receptor beta chains from one sample in a study of regulatory T cells in long-lasting Graves disease. Each CDR3 protein is one row after TCRdb ran MiXCR on the multiplex PCR reads. Of under 300,000 distinct CDR3 sequences in the sample, approximately 20% were seen once. Source: peripheral blood mononuclear cells (PBMCs), taken at new diagnosis, from a patient treated with antithyroid drugs. These receptors came from a female donor with Graves disease. Both conserved end residues are part of each CDR3. D genes are given only for firm matches. Some rows have no size entry. The others give once, few or many, or a class for an expanded clone.

j_call: TRBJ1-5
clone_size: few
d_call: NA
v_call: TRBV9
cdr3_aa: CASSVGMGGQPQHF

j_call: TRBJ2-5
clone_size: many
d_call: TRBD2
v_call: TRBV12-3/TRBV12-4
cdr3_aa: CASSLPPGLGQETQYF

j_call: TRBJ1-2
clone_size: few
d_call: NA
v_call: TRBV19
cdr3_aa: CASSRVGIQIRDGYTF

j_call: TRBJ2-1
clone_size: many
d_call: TRBD2
v_call: TRBV6-2/TRBV6-3
cdr3_aa: CASSEKRENPFF

j_call: TRBJ1-4
clone_size: NA
d_call: TRBD1
v_call: TRBV19
cdr3_aa: CASSIKGQSNEKLFF

j_call: TRBJ2-7
clone_size: many
d_call: NA
v_call: TRBV20-1
cdr3_aa: CSARDAGVNYEQYF

j_call: TRBJ2-1
clone_size: few
d_call: NA
v_call: TRBV7-3
cdr3_aa: CASSSTGIGNNEQFF

j_call: TRBJ2-7
clone_size: many
d_call: TRBD1
v_call: TRBV20-1
cdr3_aa: CSALDREAYEQYF

j_call: TRBJ2-5
clone_size: many
d_call: NA
v_call: TRBV12-3/TRBV12-4
cdr3_aa: CASSWDRRETQYF

j_call: TRBJ2-1
clone_size: few
d_call: NA
v_call: TRBV27
cdr3_aa: CASSFGLYNEQFF

j_call: TRBJ2-7
clone_size: NA
d_call: TRBD2
v_call: TRBV6-1
cdr3_aa: CASSVPPGLAAYEQYF

j_call: TRBJ2-1
clone_size: few
d_call: TRBD2
v_call: TRBV18
cdr3_aa: CASSPGLAGALGNEQFF

j_call: TRBJ2-7
clone_size: many
d_call: TRBD2
v_call: TRBV28
cdr3_aa: CASSSSGGRSPYEQYF

j_call: TRBJ2-3
clone_size: many
d_call: NA
v_call: TRBV12-3/TRBV12-4
cdr3_aa: CASSHRTEGYSTDTQYF

j_call: TRBJ1-1
clone_size: NA
d_call: NA
v_call: TRBV2
cdr3_aa: CASRRPTADTEAFF

j_call: TRBJ2-7
clone_size: few
d_call: TRBD2
v_call: TRBV4-3
cdr3_aa: CASSQDSSGYEQYF

j_call: TRBJ2-3
clone_size: many
d_call: NA
v_call: TRBV9
cdr3_aa: CASSVALRTDTQYF

j_call: TRBJ2-1
clone_size: many
d_call: TRBD1
v_call: TRBV18
cdr3_aa: CASSPRTGHPGEQFF

j_call: TRBJ2-2
clone_size: few
d_call: NA
v_call: TRBV11-2
cdr3_aa: CASSLAGEPFF

j_call: TRBJ2-7
clone_size: NA
d_call: TRBD2
v_call: TRBV19
cdr3_aa: CASRTATSGSEQYF

j_call: TRBJ2-1
clone_size: many
d_call: NA
v_call: TRBV29-1
cdr3_aa: CSVAEDNSYNEQFF

j_call: TRBJ2-7
clone_size: few
d_call: NA
v_call: TRBV2
cdr3_aa: CATRWRRDSYEQYF

j_call: TRBJ2-1
clone_size: many
d_call: TRBD2
v_call: TRBV20-1
cdr3_aa: CSAKVPPFSGSNEQFF

j_call: TRBJ2-1
clone_size: many
d_call: NA
v_call: TRBV20-1
cdr3_aa: CSARDPSRYNEQFF

j_call: TRBJ1-2
clone_size: many
d_call: NA
v_call: TRBV11-2
cdr3_aa: CASSLAYRDGYTF

j_call: TRBJ1-3
clone_size: few
d_call: NA
v_call: TRBV6-1
cdr3_aa: CASSEASGEGNTIYF

j_call: TRBJ1-2
clone_size: many
d_call: NA
v_call: TRBV4-2
cdr3_aa: CASSQAGRPTF

j_call: TRBJ2-2
clone_size: many
d_call: NA
v_call: TRBV25-1
cdr3_aa: CASSALDQITGELFF

j_call: TRBJ1-4
clone_size: NA
d_call: NA
v_call: TRBV28
cdr3_aa: CASSLPGLGEKLFF

j_call: TRBJ2-5
clone_size: once
d_call: NA
v_call: TRBV19
cdr3_aa: CASKERLQETQYF

j_call: TRBJ2-3
clone_size: many
d_call: NA
v_call: TRBV29-1
cdr3_aa: CSVAGAGAADTQYF

j_call: TRBJ1-1
clone_size: many
d_call: NA
v_call: TRBV20-1
cdr3_aa: CSARDPWRGNTEAFF

j_call: NA
clone_size: NA
d_call: NA
v_call: TRBV5-1
cdr3_aa: CASSSAVSGTQYF

j_call: TRBJ1-1
clone_size: NA
d_call: NA
v_call: TRBV30
cdr3_aa: CAWRYGGTEAFF

j_call: TRBJ1-2
clone_size: many
d_call: NA
v_call: TRBV28
cdr3_aa: CASSPRHTGGYTF

j_call: TRBJ1-2
clone_size: many
d_call: TRBD1
v_call: TRBV19
cdr3_aa: CASSSQRTGGIGYTF

j_call: TRBJ2-7
clone_size: many
d_call: TRBD2
v_call: TRBV12-3/TRBV12-4
cdr3_aa: CASSFPLAGGNEQYF

j_call: TRBJ2-7
clone_size: many
d_call: TRBD2
v_call: TRBV28
cdr3_aa: CASSPRGGRDSYEQYF

j_call: TRBJ1-2
clone_size: many
d_call: NA
v_call: TRBV29-1
cdr3_aa: CSVEGGWYGYTF

j_call: TRBJ2-7
clone_size: once
d_call: NA
v_call: TRBV3-1
cdr3_aa: CASSQVGVYEQYF

j_call: TRBJ2-1
clone_size: NA
d_call: TRBD2
v_call: TRBV19
cdr3_aa: CASSIVAGGDYNEQFF

j_call: TRBJ1-2
clone_size: few
d_call: NA
v_call: TRBV7-2
cdr3_aa: CASSSTLNYGYTF

j_call: TRBJ1-1
clone_size: NA
d_call: NA
v_call: TRBV3-1
cdr3_aa: CASSQELSGRAFF

j_call: TRBJ2-6
clone_size: many
d_call: NA
v_call: TRBV6-1
cdr3_aa: CASSPSAGYGANVLTF

j_call: TRBJ1-4
clone_size: many
d_call: NA
v_call: TRBV9
cdr3_aa: CASSPSGSPNEKLFF

j_call: TRBJ2-7
clone_size: many
d_call: TRBD1
v_call: TRBV6-2/TRBV6-3
cdr3_aa: CASSHRGPSYEQYF

j_call: TRBJ2-6
clone_size: many
d_call: NA
v_call: TRBV12-3/TRBV12-4
cdr3_aa: CASSKYSGANVLTF

j_call: TRBJ1-1
clone_size: many
d_call: NA
v_call: TRBV7-9
cdr3_aa: CASSARTENTEAFF

j_call: TRBJ2-1
clone_size: many
d_call: NA
v_call: TRBV27
cdr3_aa: CASSPVGRSSYNEQFF

j_call: TRBJ2-2
clone_size: few
d_call: NA
v_call: TRBV18
cdr3_aa: CASSPSGGVNTGELFF

j_call: TRBJ1-1
clone_size: NA
d_call: TRBD1
v_call: TRBV6-2/TRBV6-3
cdr3_aa: CANSSTGGNTEAFF

j_call: TRBJ2-6
clone_size: few
d_call: NA
v_call: TRBV19
cdr3_aa: CASSIGAGANVLTF